The rows below give T cell receptor beta chains drawn from one sample of a study of beta chain features in type 1 diabetes. TCRdb's table, derived via immunoSEQ multiplex PCR, lists solely in-frame clones and lacks some. The sample includes about 150,000 clones, roughly 9% of them seen just once. The sample taken for sequencing was central memory CD4+ T cells from blood. The receptors derive from a woman younger than 35 in good health. The CDR3 runs from the conserved cysteine through the conserved F or W. The order of the fields is clone size, D gene, CDR3 length, V gene, CDR3 protein. A D gene is named only where the DNA matches it firmly. The listing skips clone size in some rows; elsewhere it reads once, few, many or a size class.

many	NA	16	TRBV18	CASSPSTGGSGNTIYF
NA	NA	15	TRBV7-3	CASRPAGVGTGELFF
few	TRBD2	15	TRBV5-1	CASSILTSGGNEQFF
few	TRBD1	13	TRBV7-9	CASGDSNQETQYF
few	NA	14	TRBV21-1	CATRPGQGAGEQFF
NA	NA	15	TRBV18	CASSLNGHSEETQYF
NA	NA	12	TRBV11-2	CASSPIDYGYTF
few	TRBD1	16	TRBV5-1	CASRRGQGILTGELFF
NA	NA	11	TRBV2	CASTGDNEQFF
few	NA	15	TRBV7-2	CASSWKDRGGQPQHF
NA	NA	14	TRBV18	CASSPSGQNYGYTF
few	NA	13	TRBV18	CASSLGQNTEAFF
few	NA	13	TRBV2	CASSLVRGEEQFF
few	NA	12	TRBV29-1	CSVSGGDEKLFF
NA	TRBD1	14	TRBV7-9	CASSLDRGQETQYF
few	TRBD1	15	TRBV2	CASSQGQGLNYGYTF
few	TRBD1	13	TRBV30	CAWTDRGRETQYF
few	TRBD1	13	TRBV30	CAWRRQGIETQYF
few	NA	16	TRBV5-5	CASSFLTQGGSYEQYF
few	NA	14	TRBV14	CASSRAPGDTEAFF
NA	TRBD2	17	TRBV5-4	CASSLDLWTSETGELFF
NA	NA	15	TRBV2	CASSDRGSSTDTQYF
NA	NA	17	TRBV21-1	CASSKGTSGRIRYEQYF
NA	TRBD2	17	TRBV19	CASSMATGLATNNEQFF